This T cell receptor (beta chain) was captured in a study of blood T cell repertoires in COVID-19. In the study's own analysis: Using reference gene primer amplification, nucleated cell counts were estimated. Method: immunoSEQ multiplex PCR; TCRdb's copy keeps in-frame clones and lacks some. From that table come the V and J calls and clone size; the DNA was used to work out D and trimming. The table lists some 360,000 clones, 88% of them singletons. The sample consisted of PBMCs or T cells enriched from blood (not recorded which). The source is a woman aged 25 to 39 who had been exposed to COVID-19.

The CDR3 coding sequence is TGTGCCAGCAGAGAGACAGGGTCTCGCAATCAGCCCCAGCATTTT. This sequence encodes CASRETGSRNQPQHF. This chain connects TRBV28 to TRBJ1-5; the match to TRBD1 covers 7 bases. With 6 bases clipped from V and 2 bases from J, the junction kept 7 bases outside the gene matches. The CDR3 totals 15 residues. Germline-derived CDR1 and CDR2 are MDHEN and SYDVKM. The whole variable domain, filled in from reference TRBV28 and TRBJ1-5, reads DVKVTQSSRYLVKRTGEKVFLECVQDMDHENMFWYRQDPGLGLRLIYFSYDVKMKEKGDIPEGYSVSREKKERFSLILESASTNQTSMYLCASRETGSRNQPQHFGDGTRLSIL.